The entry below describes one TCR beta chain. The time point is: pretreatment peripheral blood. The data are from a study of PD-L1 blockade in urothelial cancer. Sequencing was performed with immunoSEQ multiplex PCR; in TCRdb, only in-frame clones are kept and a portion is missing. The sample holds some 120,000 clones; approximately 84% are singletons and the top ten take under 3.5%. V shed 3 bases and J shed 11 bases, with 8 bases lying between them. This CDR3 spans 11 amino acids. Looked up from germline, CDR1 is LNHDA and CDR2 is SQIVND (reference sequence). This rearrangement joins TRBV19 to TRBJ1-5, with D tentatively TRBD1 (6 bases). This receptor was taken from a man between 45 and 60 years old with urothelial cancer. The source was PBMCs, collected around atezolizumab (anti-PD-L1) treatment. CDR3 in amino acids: CASSMTGSQHF. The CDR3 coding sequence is TGTGCCAGTAGTATGACAGGTTCCCAGCATTTT.